This TCR beta chain was identified during a study of blood T cell repertoires in COVID-19. Study overall: Sites across the United States, Italy and Spain contributed samples from acute and convalescent COVID-19. T cells, B-cell-depleted T cells, or PBMCs supplied cDNA or gDNA.

The V gene lost 2 bases and the J gene lost 0 bases, with 10 bases spanning the gap. Germline values: CDR1 PRHDT, CDR2 FYEKMQ (reference sequence). The CDR3 has 16 amino acids. In the authors' workflow: How many nucleated cells were present was estimated from reference gene primer amplification. Generated by immunoSEQ multiplex PCR, the TCRdb table keeps only in-frame clones and is missing some. That table furnishes V, J and clone size, whereas the DNA furnished D and trimming. The sample has some 110,000 clones; about four fifths are singletons. The gene calls are TRBV13 and TRBJ2-2, with a possible D match to TRBD1 (6 bases). The clonotype originates from an older man with acute or convalescent COVID-19. The sequencing sample was made of peripheral blood. The CDR3 DNA reads TGTGCCAGCAGCTTATCGGGACAATCGAACACCGGGGAGCTGTTTTTT. Its protein product is CASSLSGQSNTGELFF.